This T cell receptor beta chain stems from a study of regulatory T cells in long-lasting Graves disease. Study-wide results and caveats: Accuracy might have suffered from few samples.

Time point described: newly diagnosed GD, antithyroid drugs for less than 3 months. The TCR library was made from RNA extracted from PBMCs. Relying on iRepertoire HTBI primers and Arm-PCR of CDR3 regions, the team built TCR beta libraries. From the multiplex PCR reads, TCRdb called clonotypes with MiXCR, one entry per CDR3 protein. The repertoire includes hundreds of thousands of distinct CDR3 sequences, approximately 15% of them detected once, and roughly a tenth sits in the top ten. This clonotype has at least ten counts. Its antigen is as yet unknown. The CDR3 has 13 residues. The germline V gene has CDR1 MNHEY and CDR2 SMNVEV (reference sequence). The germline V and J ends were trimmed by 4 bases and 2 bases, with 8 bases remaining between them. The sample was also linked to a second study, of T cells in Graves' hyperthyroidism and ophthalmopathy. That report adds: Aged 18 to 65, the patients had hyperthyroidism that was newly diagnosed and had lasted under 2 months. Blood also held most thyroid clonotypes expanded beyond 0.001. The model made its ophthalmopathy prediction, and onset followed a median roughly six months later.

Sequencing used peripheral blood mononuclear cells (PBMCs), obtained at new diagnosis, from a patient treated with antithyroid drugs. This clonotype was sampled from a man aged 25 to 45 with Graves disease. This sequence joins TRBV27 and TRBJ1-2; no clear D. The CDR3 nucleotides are TGTGCCAGCAGTTCCTACAAGAACTATGGCTACACCTTC. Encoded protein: CASSSYKNYGYTF.